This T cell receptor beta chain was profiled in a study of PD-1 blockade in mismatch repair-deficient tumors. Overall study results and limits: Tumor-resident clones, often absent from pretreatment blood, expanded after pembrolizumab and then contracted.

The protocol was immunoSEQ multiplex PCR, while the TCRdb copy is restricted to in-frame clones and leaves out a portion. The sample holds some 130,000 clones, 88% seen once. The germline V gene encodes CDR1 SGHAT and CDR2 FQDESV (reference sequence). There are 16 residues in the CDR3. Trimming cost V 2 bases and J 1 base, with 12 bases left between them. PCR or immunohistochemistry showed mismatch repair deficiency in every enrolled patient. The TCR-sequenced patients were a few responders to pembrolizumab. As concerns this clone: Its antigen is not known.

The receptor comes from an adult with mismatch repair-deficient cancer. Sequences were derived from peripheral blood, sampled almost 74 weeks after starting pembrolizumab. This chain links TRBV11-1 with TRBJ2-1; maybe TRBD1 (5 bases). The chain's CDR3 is CASSLIRGRSYNEQFF. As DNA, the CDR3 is TGTGCCAGCAGCTTAATTAGGGGAAGGTCCTACAATGAGCAGTTCTTC.